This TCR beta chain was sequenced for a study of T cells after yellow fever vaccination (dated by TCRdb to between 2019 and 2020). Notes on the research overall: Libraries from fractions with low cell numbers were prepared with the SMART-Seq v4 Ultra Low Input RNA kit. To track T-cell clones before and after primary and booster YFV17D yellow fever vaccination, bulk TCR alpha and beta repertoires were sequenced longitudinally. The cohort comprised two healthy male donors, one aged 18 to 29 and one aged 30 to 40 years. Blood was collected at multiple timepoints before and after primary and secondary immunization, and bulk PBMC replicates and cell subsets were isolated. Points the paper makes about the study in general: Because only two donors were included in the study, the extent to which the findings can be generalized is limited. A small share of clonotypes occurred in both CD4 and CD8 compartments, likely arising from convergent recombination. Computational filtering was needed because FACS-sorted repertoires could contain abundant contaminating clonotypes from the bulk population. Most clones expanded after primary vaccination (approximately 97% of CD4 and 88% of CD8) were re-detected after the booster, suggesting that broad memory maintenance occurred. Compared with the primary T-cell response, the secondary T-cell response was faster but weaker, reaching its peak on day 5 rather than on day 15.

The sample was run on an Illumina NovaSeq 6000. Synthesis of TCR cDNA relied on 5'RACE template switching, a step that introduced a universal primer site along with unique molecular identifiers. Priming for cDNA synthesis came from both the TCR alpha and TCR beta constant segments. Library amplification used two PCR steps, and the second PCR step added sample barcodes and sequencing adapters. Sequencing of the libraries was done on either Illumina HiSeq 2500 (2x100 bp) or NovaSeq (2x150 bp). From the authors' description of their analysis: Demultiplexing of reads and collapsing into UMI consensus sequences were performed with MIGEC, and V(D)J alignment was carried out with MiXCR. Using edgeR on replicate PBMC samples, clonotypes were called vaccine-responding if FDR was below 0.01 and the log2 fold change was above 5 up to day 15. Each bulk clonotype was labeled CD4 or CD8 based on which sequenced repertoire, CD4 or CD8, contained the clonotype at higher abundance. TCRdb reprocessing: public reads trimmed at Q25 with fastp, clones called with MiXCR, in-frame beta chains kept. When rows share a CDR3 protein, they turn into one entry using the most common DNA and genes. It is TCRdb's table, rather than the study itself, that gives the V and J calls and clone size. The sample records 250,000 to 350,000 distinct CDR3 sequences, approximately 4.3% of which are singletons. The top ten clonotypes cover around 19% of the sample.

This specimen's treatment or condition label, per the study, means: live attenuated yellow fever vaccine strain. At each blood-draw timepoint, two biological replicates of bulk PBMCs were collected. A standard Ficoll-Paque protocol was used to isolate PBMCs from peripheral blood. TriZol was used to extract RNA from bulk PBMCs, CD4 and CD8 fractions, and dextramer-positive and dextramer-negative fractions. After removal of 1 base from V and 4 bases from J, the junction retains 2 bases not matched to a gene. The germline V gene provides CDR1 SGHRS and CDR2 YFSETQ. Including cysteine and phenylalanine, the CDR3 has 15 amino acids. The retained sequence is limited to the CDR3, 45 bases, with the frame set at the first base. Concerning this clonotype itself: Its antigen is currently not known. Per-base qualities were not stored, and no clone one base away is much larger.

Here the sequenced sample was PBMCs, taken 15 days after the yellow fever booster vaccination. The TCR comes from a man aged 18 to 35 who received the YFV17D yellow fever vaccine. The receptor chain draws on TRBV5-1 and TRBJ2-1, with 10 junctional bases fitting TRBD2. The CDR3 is CASSLSAGGYNEQFF. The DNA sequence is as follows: TGCGCCAGCAGCTTGTCAGCGGGGGGGTACAATGAGCAGTTCTTC.